The 2 T cell receptor beta chains below were found in one sample sequenced in a study of spatial heterogeneity in lung cancer. Stated time point: sample taken at primary tumor resection. TCRdb re-called the 5' RACE reads with MiXCR, one entry per CDR3 protein. In the table there are roughly 48,000 distinct CDR3 sequences, about 5.8% of which are singletons. The source was PBMCs, collected at surgery. These receptors were collected from a male donor with early-stage non-small cell lung cancer.

This clonotype has a count of ten or more. The genes are TRBV28 and TRBJ2-7; 12 bases line up with TRBD1. Germline trimming cut 8 bases from V and 7 bases from J; bases unmatched to any gene: 21. The CDR3 is 18 residues long. Germline CDR1 MDHEN, CDR2 SYDVKM. This CDR3 is CASQGQGAASGIPGEQYF. CDR3 sequence (DNA): TGTGCCAGCCAGGGACAGGGGGCGGCTAGCGGGATTCCGGGGGAGCAGTACTTC.

This clonotype has ten or more counts. DNA for the CDR3: TGTGCCAGCAGGGGGTTGCCAGATACGCAGTATTTT. This sequence encodes CASRGLPDTQYF. This chain uses TRBV11-2 with TRBJ2-3; D call uncertain. The CDR3 has 12 residues. V gave up 6 bases and J gave up 4 bases, with 8 bases separating them. Germline V CDR1 and CDR2: SGHAT, FQNNGV.